This entry describes one T cell receptor beta chain. This sample is drawn from a study of T-cell memory formation after mild COVID-19. Study-wide context: Most TCR clusters belonged to a single donor.

The TCR alpha and TCR beta cDNA libraries, bearing sample barcodes and UMIs, were generated by 5'RACE using constant-segment primers. TCRdb re-called the 5' RACE reads with MiXCR, one entry per CDR3 protein. The sample consists of roughly 120,000 distinct CDR3 sequences, 16% of them appearing once. Germline assignment: CDR1 LGHDT and CDR2 YNNKEL (reference sequence). Unmatched junction bases numbered 3, after V lost 1 base and J lost 5 bases. CDR3 size: 15 residues. The chain joins TRBV3-1 to TRBJ2-7, with TRBD2 matching over 12 bases. The sequenced sample was PBMCs or a T cell subset sorted from them (not recorded which). The TCR comes from an adult woman who had mild COVID-19 (a few samples of this study predate the infection). Cell type and time point are not known. CDR3 DNA: TGTGCCAGCAGCCAAGTGCTAGCGGGAGGGGACGAGCAGTACTTC. Its translation is CASSQVLAGGDEQYF.